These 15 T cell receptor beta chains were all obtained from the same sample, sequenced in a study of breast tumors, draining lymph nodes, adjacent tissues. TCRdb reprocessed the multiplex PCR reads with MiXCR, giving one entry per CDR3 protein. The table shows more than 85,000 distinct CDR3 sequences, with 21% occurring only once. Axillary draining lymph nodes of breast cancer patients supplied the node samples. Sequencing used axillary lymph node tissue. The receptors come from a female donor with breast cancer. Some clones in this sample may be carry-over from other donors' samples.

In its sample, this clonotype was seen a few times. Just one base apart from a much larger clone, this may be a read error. The CDR3 reads CASSLTQGLRNNEQFF. DNA of the CDR3: TGCGCCAGCAGCCTCACACAGGGTCTTCGGAACAATGAGCAGTTCTTC. The chain is built from TRBV5-1 and TRBJ2-1; D is perhaps TRBD1 (6 bases). V lost 4 bases and J 5 bases, leaving 19 bases between the germline ends. Germline CDR1 reads SGHRS; CDR2 reads YFSETQ. The CDR3 sequence is 16 residues long. The full variable domain, completed using reference TRBV5-1 and TRBJ2-1, is KAGVTQTPRYLIKTRGQQVTLSCSPISGHRSVSWYQQTPGQGLQFLFEYFSETQRNKGNFPGRFSGRQFSNSRSEMNVSTLELGDSALYLCASSLTQGLRNNEQFFGPGTRLTVL.

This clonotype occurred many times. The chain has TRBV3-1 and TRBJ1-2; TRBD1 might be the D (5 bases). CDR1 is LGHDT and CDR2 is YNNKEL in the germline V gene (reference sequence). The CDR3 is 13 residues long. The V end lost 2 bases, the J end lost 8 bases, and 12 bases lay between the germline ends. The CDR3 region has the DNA TGTGCCAGCAGCCAACCTAAAGGGGTGGGCTACACCTTC. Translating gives CASSQPKGVGYTF.

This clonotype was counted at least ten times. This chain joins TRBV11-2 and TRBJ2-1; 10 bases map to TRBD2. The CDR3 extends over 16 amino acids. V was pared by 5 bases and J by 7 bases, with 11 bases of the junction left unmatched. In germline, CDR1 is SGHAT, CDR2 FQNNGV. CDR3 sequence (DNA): TGTGCCAGCAGCGCAGATGGGACTAGCGAGTTAAATGAGCAGTTCTTC. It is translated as CASSADGTSELNEQFF.

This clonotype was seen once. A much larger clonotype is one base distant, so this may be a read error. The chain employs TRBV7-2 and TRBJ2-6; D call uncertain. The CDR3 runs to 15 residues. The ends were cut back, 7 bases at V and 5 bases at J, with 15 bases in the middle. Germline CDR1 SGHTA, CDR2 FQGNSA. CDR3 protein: CASTLRASRANVLTF. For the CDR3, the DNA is TGTGCCAGCACCCTACGGGCATCTAGGGCCAACGTCCTGACTTTC.

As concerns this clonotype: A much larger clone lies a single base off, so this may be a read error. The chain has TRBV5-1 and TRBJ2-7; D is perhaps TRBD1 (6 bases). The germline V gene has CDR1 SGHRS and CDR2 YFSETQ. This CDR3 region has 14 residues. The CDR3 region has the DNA TGCGCCTGCAGCTGGGGGCAGGGGCCCTACGAGCAGTACTTC. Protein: CACSWGQGPYEQYF. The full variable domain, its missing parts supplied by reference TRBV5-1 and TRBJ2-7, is KAGVTQTPRYLIKTRGQQVTLSCSPISGHRSVSWYQQTPGQGLQFLFEYFSETQRNKGNFPGRFSGRQFSNSRSEMNVSTLELGDSALYLCACSWGQGPYEQYFGPGTRLTVT.

The CDR3 reads CASSQSPGFGELFF. As DNA, the CDR3 is TGTGCCAGCAGCCAAAGTCCCGGTTTCGGGGAGCTGTTTTTT. The chain recombines TRBV14 with TRBJ2-2; D uncertain. This CDR3 contains 14 residues. CDR1 is SGHDN and CDR2 is FVKESK in the germline V gene. Trimming removed 2 bases at V and 7 bases at J, with 11 bases between.

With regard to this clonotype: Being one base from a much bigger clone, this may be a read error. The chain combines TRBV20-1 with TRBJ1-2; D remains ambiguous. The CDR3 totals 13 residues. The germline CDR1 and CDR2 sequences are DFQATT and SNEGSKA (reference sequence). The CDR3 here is CSARVPEDYSYTF. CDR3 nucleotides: TGCAGTGCTAGAGTACCGGAGGACTATAGCTACACCTTC.

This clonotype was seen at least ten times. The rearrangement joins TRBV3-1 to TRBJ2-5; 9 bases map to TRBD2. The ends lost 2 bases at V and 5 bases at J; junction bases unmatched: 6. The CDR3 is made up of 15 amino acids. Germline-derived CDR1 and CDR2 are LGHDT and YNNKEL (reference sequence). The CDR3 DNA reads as TGTGCCAGCAGCCAATATCCTAGCGGGGAGGAGACCCAGTACTTC. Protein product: CASSQYPSGEETQYF.

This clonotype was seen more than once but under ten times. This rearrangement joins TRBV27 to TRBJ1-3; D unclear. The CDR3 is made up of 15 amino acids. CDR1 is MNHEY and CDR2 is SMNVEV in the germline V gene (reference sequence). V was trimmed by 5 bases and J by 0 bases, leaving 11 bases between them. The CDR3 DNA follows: TGTGCCAGCAGTCTTCCGGGTATCTCTGGAAACACCATATATTTT. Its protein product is CASSLPGISGNTIYF.

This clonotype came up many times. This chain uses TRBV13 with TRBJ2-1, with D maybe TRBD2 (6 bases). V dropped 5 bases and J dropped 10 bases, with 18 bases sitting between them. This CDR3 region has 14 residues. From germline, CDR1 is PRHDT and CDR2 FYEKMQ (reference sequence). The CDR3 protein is CASSTWTTKGEQFF. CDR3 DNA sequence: TGTGCCAGCAGCACATGGACTACGAAAGGGGAGCAGTTCTTC.

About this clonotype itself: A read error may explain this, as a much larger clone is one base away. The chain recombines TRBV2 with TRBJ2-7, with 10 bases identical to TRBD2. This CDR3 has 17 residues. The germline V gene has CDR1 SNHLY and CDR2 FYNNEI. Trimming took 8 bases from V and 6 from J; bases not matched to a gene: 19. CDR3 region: CASGASGTSALRGEQYF. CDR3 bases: TGTGCCAGCGGAGCCTCCGGGACTAGCGCCCTGAGGGGCGAGCAGTACTTC.

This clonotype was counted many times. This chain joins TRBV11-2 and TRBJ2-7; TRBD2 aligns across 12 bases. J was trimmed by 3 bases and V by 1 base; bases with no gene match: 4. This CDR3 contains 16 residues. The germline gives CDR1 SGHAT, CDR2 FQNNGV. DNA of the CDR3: TGTGCCAGCAGCTTAGTCCTAGCGGGAGGGAGCTACGAGCAGTACTTC. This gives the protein CASSLVLAGGSYEQYF.

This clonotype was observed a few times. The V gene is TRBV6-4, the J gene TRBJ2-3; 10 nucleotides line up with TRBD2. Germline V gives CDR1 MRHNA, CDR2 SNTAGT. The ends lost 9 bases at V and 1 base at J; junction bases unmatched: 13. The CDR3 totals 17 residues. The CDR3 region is CARPNGTSVLGTDTQYF. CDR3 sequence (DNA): TGTGCCAGACCTAATGGGACTAGCGTCCTGGGCACAGATACGCAGTATTTT.

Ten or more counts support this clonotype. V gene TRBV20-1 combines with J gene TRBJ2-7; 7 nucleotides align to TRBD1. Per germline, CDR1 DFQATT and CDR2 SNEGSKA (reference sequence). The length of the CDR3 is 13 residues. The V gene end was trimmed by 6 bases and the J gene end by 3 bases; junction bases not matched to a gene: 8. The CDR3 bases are TGCAGTGCCACGGGACAGAAAAACTACGAGCAGTACTTC. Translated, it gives CSATGQKNYEQYF.

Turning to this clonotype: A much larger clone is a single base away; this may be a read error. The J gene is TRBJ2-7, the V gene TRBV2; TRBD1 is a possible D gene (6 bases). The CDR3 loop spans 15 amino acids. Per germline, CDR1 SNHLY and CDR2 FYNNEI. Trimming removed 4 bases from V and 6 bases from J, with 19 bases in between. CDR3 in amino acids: CASSVSTGYYCEQYF. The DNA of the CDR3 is TGTGCCAGCAGTGTCTCAACAGGGTACTACTGCGAGCAGTACTTC.